This T cell receptor (beta chain) stems from a study of shared clonotypes between healthy human individuals. Notes on the study in general: Estimated richness was generally greater in naive than memory subsets. Naive CD4 clonotypes overlapped across several donors at around 4.7%.

Germline V gene data show CDR1 as LNHNV and CDR2 as YYDKDF (reference sequence). The length of the CDR3 is 15 residues. V shed 4 bases and J 4 bases; nucleotides not matched to a gene: 6. Assay used: immunoSEQ multiplex PCR; TCRdb lists only in-frame clones, some missing. This sample has millions of clones, with approximately 90% found just once. Notes on this clone: Its specificity is unknown.

The study drew its donors from healthy HIV-negative adults without recent acute infections or vaccinations. Subsets obtained from CD4+ cells comprised CD45RA+ naive and CD45RA-negative memory cells. The rearrangement links TRBV15 to TRBJ2-3, with 9 bases aligning to TRBD1. This sequence originates from a man aged 18 to 30 in good health. Sequencing was carried out using naive CD4+ T cells sorted from blood. Documented subset: CD45RA+ positively selected. The CDR3 sequence: CATSNGDRVSDTQYF. For the CDR3, the DNA is TGTGCCACCAGCAATGGGGACAGGGTATCAGATACGCAGTATTTT.